The 3 T cell receptor beta chains below all came from one sample that was sequenced in a study of T cell responses to AZD1222 COVID-19 vaccine. Method: immunoSEQ multiplex PCR; TCRdb's copy keeps in-frame clones and lacks some. The repertoire holds 55,000 to 80,000 clones, with 65% to 80% as singletons. Sequences were derived from peripheral blood, sampled on day 0 of AZD1222 vaccination. The receptor source for this set is an adult in good health.

CDR3 in amino acids: CASSFSGDFYEQYF. CDR3 DNA sequence: TGTGCCAGCAGCTTCAGCGGGGACTTCTACGAGCAGTACTTC. The V and J genes are TRBV7-2 and TRBJ2-7, with TRBD2 matching over 7 bases. The V gene's germline CDR1 is SGHTA and CDR2 FQGNSA. The CDR3 extends over 14 amino acids. The trim removed 3 bases at V and 3 bases at J, leaving 5 bases unmatched.

V is TRBV5-1 and J is TRBJ2-7; TRBD2 is a possible D gene (5 bases). The germline V gene has CDR1 SGHRS and CDR2 YFSETQ. Trimming pared 4 bases from V and 7 bases from J, leaving 15 bases between. CDR3 length equals 13 residues. The CDR3 protein is CASSPGPPGEQYF. Written as DNA, the CDR3 is TGCGCCAGCAGCCCCGGACCCCCGGGAGAGCAGTACTTC.

The chain uses TRBV2 and TRBJ1-4; D gene uncertain. This CDR3 has 12 amino acids. Germline V gene sequence: CDR1 SNHLY, CDR2 FYNNEI. With 1 base removed from V and 7 bases from J, the gap between germline ends came to 4 bases. Here the CDR3 reads CASSEGFEKLFF. The CDR3 DNA follows: TGTGCCAGCAGTGAAGGCTTTGAAAAACTGTTTTTT. The full variable domain, in which reference TRBV2 and TRBJ1-4 provide the parts outside the CDR3, is EPEVTQTPSHQVTQMGQEVILRCVPISNHLYFYWYRQILGQKVEFLVSFYNNEISEKSEIFDDQFSVERPDGSNFTLKIRSTKLEDSAMYFCASSEGFEKLFFGSGTQLSVL.